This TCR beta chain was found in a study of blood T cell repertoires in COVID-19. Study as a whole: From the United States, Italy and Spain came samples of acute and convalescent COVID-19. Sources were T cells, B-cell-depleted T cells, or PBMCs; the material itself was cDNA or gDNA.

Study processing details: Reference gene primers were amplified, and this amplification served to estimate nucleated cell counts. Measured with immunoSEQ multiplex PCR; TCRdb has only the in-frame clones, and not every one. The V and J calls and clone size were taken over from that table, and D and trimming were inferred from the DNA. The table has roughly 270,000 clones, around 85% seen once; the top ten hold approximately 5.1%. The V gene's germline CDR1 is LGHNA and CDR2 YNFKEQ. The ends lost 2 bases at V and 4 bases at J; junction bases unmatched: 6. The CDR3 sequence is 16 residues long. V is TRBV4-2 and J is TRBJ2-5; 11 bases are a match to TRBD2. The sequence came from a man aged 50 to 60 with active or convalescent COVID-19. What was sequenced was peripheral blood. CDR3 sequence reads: CASSQTTSGKGETQYF. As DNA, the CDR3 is TGTGCCAGCAGCCAAACGACTAGCGGGAAAGGAGAGACCCAGTACTTC.